These 28 T cell receptor beta chains share one sample of origin, sequenced in a study of blood T cells in healthy people across ages. Sample-barcoded 5' priming and a J-beta primer mix drove a second PCR of roughly 7 to 11 cycles. Each CDR3 protein gets one entry after TCRdb re-called the 5' RACE reads with MiXCR. The sample contains roughly 1.4 million distinct CDR3 sequences, 59% of which appear only once. Sequencing used blood. The receptors derive from a man between 18 and 35 years old in good health.

The V gene is TRBV7-8, the J gene TRBJ2-3; TRBD2 matches 8 bases. Unmatched junction bases numbered 6, after V lost 1 base and J lost 0 bases. The CDR3 totals 17 residues. In germline, CDR1 is SGHVS, CDR2 FQNEAQ. The CDR3 DNA is TGTGCCAGCAGCTTAGTCCACGGGGGGGCTAGCACAGATACGCAGTATTTT. It translates to CASSLVHGGASTDTQYF.

The sample holds many counts of this clonotype. The J gene is TRBJ2-3, the V gene TRBV20-1; D remains ambiguous. Trimming pared 6 bases from V and 4 bases from J, leaving 14 bases between. The CDR3 is made up of 13 amino acids. The germline V gene has CDR1 DFQATT and CDR2 SNEGSKA (reference sequence). The CDR3 spells CSAILDGPDTQYF. The CDR3 DNA is TGCAGTGCCATTCTAGACGGCCCAGATACGCAGTATTTT.

This clonotype was detected only a few times. V usage is TRBV4-1 and J usage is TRBJ2-5; D unclear. Germline assignment: CDR1 MGHRA and CDR2 YSYEKL. Between the trimmed V and J ends, which lost 2 bases and 4 bases, there was a span of 5 bases. The CDR3 has 12 residues. The DNA for the CDR3 is TGCGCCAGCAGCCAACCGGGAGAGACCCAGTACTTC. This codes for CASSQPGETQYF.

The J gene is TRBJ1-4, the V gene TRBV28; TRBD1 matches 9 bases. CDR1 is MDHEN, CDR2 SYDVKM, per germline. Unmatched junction bases numbered 21, after V lost 3 bases and J lost 7 bases. This CDR3 has 20 residues. DNA for the CDR3: TGTGCCAGCAGTTTGGCCCGCTCGGGACAGGGTTTTTCGGATCGTGAAAAACTGTTTTTT. This sequence encodes CASSLARSGQGFSDREKLFF.

J is TRBJ2-7 and V is TRBV29-1; D gene ambiguous. This CDR3 region has 14 residues. The germline V gene encodes CDR1 SQVTM and CDR2 ANQGSEA. V lost 2 bases, J lost 1 base, and 12 bases lay in between. CDR3 sequence (DNA): TGCAGCGTTGAAAGCCATACTACGTCCTACGAGCAGTACTTC. It codes for CSVESHTTSYEQYF.

V and J are TRBV20-1 and TRBJ2-7; D unclear. The J call may be wrong; the DNA end is better matched by TRBJ2-5. Germline assignment: CDR1 DFQATT and CDR2 SNEGSKA (reference sequence). The CDR3 consists of 14 residues. CDR3 loop: CSASRSGLQETQYF. For the CDR3, the DNA is TGCAGTGCCTCCCGGTCCGGTTTACAAGAGACCCAGTACTTC.

This chain joins TRBV5-1 and TRBJ1-2, with 9 bases that match TRBD1. This CDR3 has 17 residues. Losses at the gene ends were 4 bases for V and 2 bases for J; bases not matched to a gene: 12. Germline-derived CDR1 and CDR2 are SGHRS and YFSETQ. CDR3 loop: CASSQTPGTGSNYGYTF. Here the CDR3 DNA reads TGCGCCAGCAGCCAAACTCCCGGGACAGGGTCAAACTATGGCTACACCTTC.

CDR3 loop: CSARPRELYEQYF. The CDR3 nucleotides read TGCAGTGCTAGGCCCAGGGAATTGTACGAGCAGTACTTC. The chain couples TRBV20-1 to TRBJ2-7, with TRBD1 as a possible D gene (5 bases). The CDR3 extends over 13 amino acids. The V gene lost 3 bases and the J gene lost 4 bases, with 13 bases spanning the gap. Germline CDR1 is DFQATT and CDR2 is SNEGSKA (reference sequence).

The genes are TRBV21-1 and TRBJ2-1; the D call of TRBD2 is as the table states it, not checked on the DNA. TRBV21-1 corresponds to a pseudogene. The CDR3 totals 15 residues. CDR3: CASSKVSGYYNEQFF. DNA for the CDR3: TGTGCCAGCAGCAAAGTAAGCGGGTACTACAATGAGCAGTTCTTC.

The chain carries TRBV4-2 and TRBJ2-7, with TRBD2 identical over 11 bases. The CDR3 totals 16 residues. V shed 5 bases and J 3 bases; nucleotides not matched to a gene: 9. CDR1 and CDR2 (germline): LGHNA, YNFKEQ. The CDR3 region is CASSTLGTSGGYEQYF. As DNA, the CDR3 is TGTGCCAGCAGCACGCTCGGGACTAGCGGTGGCTACGAGCAGTACTTC.

The DNA of the CDR3 is TGTGCCAGCACAAAAGTAGCGGGAGGTTCCTACGAGCAGTACTTC. It translates to CASTKVAGGSYEQYF. The chain joins TRBV7-2 to TRBJ2-7; 10 positions agree with TRBD2. J gave up 1 base and V 7 bases, and 7 bases lay outside the gene matches. There are 15 residues in the CDR3. CDR1 and CDR2 from the germline V gene are SGHTA and FQGNSA.

This clonotype was seen more than once but under ten times. V gene TRBV4-1 combines with J gene TRBJ2-2; 7 nucleotides match TRBD1. The V segment lost 4 bases and the J segment 2 bases; nucleotides outside the gene matches: 4. CDR3 length: 15 residues. Germline V gene sequence: CDR1 MGHRA, CDR2 YSYEKL. CDR3 in DNA: TGCGCCAGCAGCCCGGGACAGTATAACACCGGGGAGCTGTTTTTT. It encodes CASSPGQYNTGELFF.

The J gene is TRBJ1-5, the V gene TRBV12-3 or TRBV12-4, with D uncertain. There are 14 residues in the CDR3. V was clipped by 3 bases and J by 0 bases, with 6 bases between them. The CDR3: CASSLGNSNQPQHF. Here the CDR3 DNA reads TGTGCCAGCAGTTTGGGGAATAGCAATCAGCCCCAGCATTTT.

This clonotype was seen only a few times. The V call is TRBV20-1, the J call TRBJ1-1; D gene ambiguous. Trimming stripped 4 bases from V and 1 base from J, with 10 bases between. The germline V gene has CDR1 DFQATT and CDR2 SNEGSKA (reference sequence). This CDR3 has 13 residues. The CDR3 nucleotides read TGCAGTGCTACGACCCCCAAGAACACTGAAGCTTTCTTT. Its translation: CSATTPKNTEAFF.

This clonotype has more than one count but fewer than ten. The chain combines TRBV12-3 or TRBV12-4 with TRBJ2-3; 10 nucleotides agree with TRBD2. The CDR3 covers 14 residues. After removal of 0 bases from V and 6 bases from J, the junction contained 0 bases not matched to a gene. The CDR3 nucleotides are TGTGCCAGCAGTTTAGCTAGCGGGGGGGATACGCAGTATTTT. It translates to CASSLASGGDTQYF.

CDR3 coding DNA: TGTGCCATCAGTGAGTCAAGGGCAGGTTCTGAAGCTTTCTTT. Translation: CAISESRAGSEAFF. The chain couples TRBV10-3 to TRBJ1-1; D gene uncertain. The germline CDR1 and CDR2 sequences are ENHRY and SYGVKD. Trimming shortened V by 0 bases and J by 6 bases, and 11 bases separated the two germline ends. The CDR3 contains 14 residues.

The chain couples TRBV5-5 to TRBJ2-1; the match to TRBD2 covers 12 bases. This CDR3 has 16 amino acids. V lost 4 bases and J lost 2; bases outside the gene matches: 4. Germline values: CDR1 SGHKS, CDR2 YYEKEE (reference sequence). The CDR3 reads CASSRGLAGTYNEQFF. In DNA form, the CDR3 reads TGTGCCAGCAGCAGGGGACTAGCGGGCACCTACAATGAGCAGTTCTTC. Together with reference TRBV5-5 and TRBJ2-1, the CDR3 gives the full variable domain: DAGVTQSPTHLIKTRGQQVTLRCSPISGHKSVSWYQQVLGQGPQFIFQYYEKEERGRGNFPDRFSARQFPNYSSELNVNALLLGDSALYLCASSRGLAGTYNEQFFGPGTRLTVL.

The CDR3 sequence: CSAETSGGRIQETQYF. In DNA form, the CDR3 reads TGCAGTGCTGAGACTAGCGGGGGGAGGATTCAAGAGACCCAGTACTTC. The chain couples TRBV20-1 to TRBJ2-5, with 13 nucleotides matching TRBD2. The CDR3 spans 16 residues. Germline-derived CDR1 and CDR2 are DFQATT and SNEGSKA (reference sequence). Trimming at V came to 5 bases and at J to 2 bases, leaving 8 bases not matched to a gene.

This clonotype was counted between two and nine times. V gene TRBV29-1 combines with J gene TRBJ1-1; TRBD1 agrees at 9 bases. V shed 7 bases, J shed 10 bases, and the junction held 10 bases outside the gene matches. This CDR3 has 12 residues. Germline CDR1 SQVTM, CDR2 ANQGSEA. This CDR3 reads CSATGTGTAAFF. In nucleotides, the CDR3 is TGCAGCGCTACCGGGACAGGGACGGCAGCTTTCTTT.

In the case of this clonotype: The junction departs from the called germline gene at one end, perhaps through a read error. The chain has TRBV4-2 and TRBJ2-5, with D perhaps TRBD2 (5 bases). The CDR3 extends over 17 amino acids. Germline CDR1 LGHNA, CDR2 YNFKEQ. CDR3 amino acids: CASSQGILVAPLETQYF. CDR3 coding DNA: TGTGCCAGCAGCCAAGGGATACTAGTCGCCCCTTTGGAGACCCAGTACTTT.

This clonotype has a single count. J is TRBJ2-3 and V is TRBV10-3; D is ambiguous. Trimming left V 3 bases short and J 11 bases short, with 12 bases between. Germline loops: CDR1 ENHRY, CDR2 SYGVKD. CDR3 length equals 12 residues. The CDR3 reads CAISEREMMQYF. In DNA, the CDR3 is TGTGCCATCAGTGAACGAGAGATGATGCAGTATTTT.

The chain recombines TRBV18 with TRBJ2-7; TRBD1 aligns across 7 bases. The germline gives CDR1 KGHSH, CDR2 LQKENI. The CDR3 has 15 amino acids. J gave up 0 bases and V 3 bases, and 5 bases lay outside the gene matches. The CDR3 region is CASSPTRQGSYEQYF. CDR3 nucleotide sequence: TGTGCCAGCTCACCTACTCGACAGGGCTCCTACGAGCAGTACTTC. Complete variable domain (other parts from reference TRBV18 and TRBJ2-7): NAGVMQNPRHLVRRRGQEARLRCSPMKGHSHVYWYRQLPEEGLKFMVYLQKENIIDESGMPKERFSAEFPKEGPSILRIQQVVRGDSAAYFCASSPTRQGSYEQYFGPGTRLTVT.

This clonotype has a handful of counts. The rearrangement uses TRBV6-1 and TRBJ2-7; D is unresolved. The germline V and J ends were trimmed by 4 bases and 3 bases, with 16 bases remaining between them. Per the germline V gene, CDR1 is MNHNS and CDR2 is SASEGT. The CDR3 runs 15 residues. CDR3 sequence: CASSATRTSVYEQYF. DNA of the CDR3: TGTGCCAGCAGTGCGACCAGGACCTCCGTCTACGAGCAGTACTTC.

V gene TRBV20-1 combines with J gene TRBJ1-2; 9 nucleotides align to TRBD1. V lost 6 bases, J lost 7 bases, and 9 bases stayed unmatched. Germline V gene lookup returns CDR1 DFQATT and CDR2 SNEGSKA (reference sequence). This CDR3 region has 13 residues. The CDR3 protein is CSAQTGGPFGYTF. The DNA for the CDR3 is TGCAGTGCCCAGACAGGGGGTCCCTTTGGCTACACCTTC.

The count of this clonotype is one. This chain joins TRBV5-6 and TRBJ1-1; D possibly corresponds to TRBD1 (5 bases). V was clipped by 2 bases and J by 2 bases, with 13 bases between them. Germline values: CDR1 SGHDT, CDR2 YYEEEE. The length of the CDR3 is 15 residues. The CDR3 bases are TGTGCCAGCAGCTTCTTCGGGCAGGGAAACACTGAAGCTTTCTTT. It encodes CASSFFGQGNTEAFF.

V is TRBV7-9 and J is TRBJ2-7; 7 bases agree with TRBD1. With 5 bases clipped from V and 3 bases from J, the junction kept 13 bases outside the gene matches. The CDR3 totals 16 residues. Per germline, CDR1 SEHNR and CDR2 FQNEAQ (reference sequence). The DNA of the CDR3 is TGTGCCAGCAGCCCAACTGACAGGGCGTCGATCTACGAGCAGTACTTC. It is translated as CASSPTDRASIYEQYF.

This sequence joins TRBV4-1 and TRBJ2-3; a possible D gene is TRBD1 (6 bases). V was cut by 1 base and J by 2 bases, with 10 bases left in between. Per germline, CDR1 MGHRA and CDR2 YSYEKL. This CDR3 region has 15 residues. The CDR3 DNA sequence: TGCGCCAGCAGCCAAGGCAGGGGACCCACAGATACGCAGTATTTT. Protein product: CASSQGRGPTDTQYF.

The sample holds a few counts of this clonotype. V is TRBV15 and J is TRBJ2-7, with TRBD2 matching over 12 bases. Losses at the gene ends were 5 bases for V and 4 bases for J; bases not matched to a gene: 6. The CDR3 totals 15 residues. Germline CDR1 LNHNV, CDR2 YYDKDF (reference sequence). CDR3 DNA sequence: TGTGCCACCAGCTTTGCGACTAGCGGGAGTTACGAGCAGTACTTC. Translation gives CATSFATSGSYEQYF.